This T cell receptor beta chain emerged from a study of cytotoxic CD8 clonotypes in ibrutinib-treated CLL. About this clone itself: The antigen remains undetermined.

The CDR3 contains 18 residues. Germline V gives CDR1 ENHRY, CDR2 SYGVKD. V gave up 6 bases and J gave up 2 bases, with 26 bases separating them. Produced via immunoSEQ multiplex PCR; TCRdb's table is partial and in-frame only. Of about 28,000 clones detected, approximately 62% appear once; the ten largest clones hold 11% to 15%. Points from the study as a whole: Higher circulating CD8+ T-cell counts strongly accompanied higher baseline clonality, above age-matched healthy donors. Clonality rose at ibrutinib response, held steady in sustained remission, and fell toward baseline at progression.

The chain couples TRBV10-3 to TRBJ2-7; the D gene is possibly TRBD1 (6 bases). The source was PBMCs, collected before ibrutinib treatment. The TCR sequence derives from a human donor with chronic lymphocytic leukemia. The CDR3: CAISDPGPTWDMPYEQYF. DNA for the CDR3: TGTGCCATCAGCGATCCCGGGCCCACCTGGGACATGCCCTACGAGCAGTACTTC.